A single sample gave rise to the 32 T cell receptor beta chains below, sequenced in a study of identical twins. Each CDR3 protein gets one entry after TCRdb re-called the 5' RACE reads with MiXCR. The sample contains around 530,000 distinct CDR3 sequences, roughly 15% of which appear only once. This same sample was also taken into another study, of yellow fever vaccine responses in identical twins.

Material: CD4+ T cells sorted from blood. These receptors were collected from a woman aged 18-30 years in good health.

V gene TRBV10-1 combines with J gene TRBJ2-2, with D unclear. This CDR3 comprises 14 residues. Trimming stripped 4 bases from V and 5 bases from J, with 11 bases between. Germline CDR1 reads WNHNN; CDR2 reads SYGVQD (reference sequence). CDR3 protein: CASSVAPQTGELFF. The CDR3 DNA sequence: TGCGCCAGCAGTGTCGCACCCCAGACCGGGGAGCTGTTTTTT.

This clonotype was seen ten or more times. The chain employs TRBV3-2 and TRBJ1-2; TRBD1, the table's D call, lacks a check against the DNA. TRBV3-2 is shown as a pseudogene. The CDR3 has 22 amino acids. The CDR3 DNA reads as TGTGCCAGCAGCCAACCGTTCCGGGGGGCGCGAGGGAGTGGGCGGACTAACTATGGCTACACCTTC. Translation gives CASSQPFRGARGSGRTNYGYTF.

CDR3 protein: CSARGPPGGASGGPTDTQYF. The CDR3 DNA sequence: TGCAGTGCTAGAGGCCCCCCCGGGGGGGCTAGCGGGGGGCCCACAGATACGCAGTATTTT. V usage is TRBV20-1 and J usage is TRBJ2-3; 11 positions match TRBD2. Looked up from germline, CDR1 is DFQATT and CDR2 is SNEGSKA (reference sequence). The CDR3 is 20 amino acids. V lost 1 base and J lost 2; bases outside the gene matches: 17.

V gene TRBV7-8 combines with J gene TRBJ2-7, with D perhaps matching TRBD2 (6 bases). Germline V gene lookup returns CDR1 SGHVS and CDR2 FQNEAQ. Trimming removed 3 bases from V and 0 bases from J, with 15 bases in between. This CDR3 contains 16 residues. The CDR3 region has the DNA TGTGCCAGCAGCTTGGTCGGCGGGACTCCCTCCTACGAGCAGTACTTC. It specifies CASSLVGGTPSYEQYF.

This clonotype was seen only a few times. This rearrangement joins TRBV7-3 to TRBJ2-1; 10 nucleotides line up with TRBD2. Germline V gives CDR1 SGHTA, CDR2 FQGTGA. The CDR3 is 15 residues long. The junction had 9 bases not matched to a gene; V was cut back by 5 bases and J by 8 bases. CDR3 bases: TGTGCCAGCAGCGCCACTAGCGGGGTGGGGTATGAGCAGTTCTTC. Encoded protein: CASSATSGVGYEQFF.

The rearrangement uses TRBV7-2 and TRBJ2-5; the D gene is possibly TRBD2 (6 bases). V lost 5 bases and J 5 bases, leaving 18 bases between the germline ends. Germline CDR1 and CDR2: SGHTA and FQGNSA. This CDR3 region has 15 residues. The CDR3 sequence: CASSKRDSPRETQYF. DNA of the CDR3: TGTGCCAGCAGCAAACGGGACTCCCCGAGGGAGACCCAGTACTTC.

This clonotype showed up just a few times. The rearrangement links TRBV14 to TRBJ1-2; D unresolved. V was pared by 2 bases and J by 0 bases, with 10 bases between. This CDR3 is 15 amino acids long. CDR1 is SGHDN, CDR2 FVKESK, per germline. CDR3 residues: CASSQSGLTNYGYTF. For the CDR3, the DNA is TGTGCCAGCAGCCAATCAGGATTGACTAACTATGGCTACACCTTC.

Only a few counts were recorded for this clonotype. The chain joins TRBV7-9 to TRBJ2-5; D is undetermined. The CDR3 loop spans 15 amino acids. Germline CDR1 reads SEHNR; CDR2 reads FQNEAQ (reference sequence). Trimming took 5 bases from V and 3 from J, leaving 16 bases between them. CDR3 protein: CASSPSRDFKETQYF. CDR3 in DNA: TGTGCCAGCAGCCCCTCGAGAGATTTCAAAGAGACCCAGTACTTC.

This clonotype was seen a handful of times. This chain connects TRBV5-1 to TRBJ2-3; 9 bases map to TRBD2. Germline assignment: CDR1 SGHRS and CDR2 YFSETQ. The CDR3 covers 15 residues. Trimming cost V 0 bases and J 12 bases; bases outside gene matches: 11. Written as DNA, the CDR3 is TGCGCCAGCAGCTTGGACCCTAGCGGGGCCGAGACACAGTATTTT. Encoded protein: CASSLDPSGAETQYF.

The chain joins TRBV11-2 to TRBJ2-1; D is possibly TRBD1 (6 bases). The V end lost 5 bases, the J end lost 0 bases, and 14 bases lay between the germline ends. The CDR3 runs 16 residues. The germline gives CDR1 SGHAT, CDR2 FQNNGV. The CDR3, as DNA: TGTGCCAGCAGCCTCCAGGGGTCGAGCTCCTACAATGAGCAGTTCTTC. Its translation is CASSLQGSSSYNEQFF.

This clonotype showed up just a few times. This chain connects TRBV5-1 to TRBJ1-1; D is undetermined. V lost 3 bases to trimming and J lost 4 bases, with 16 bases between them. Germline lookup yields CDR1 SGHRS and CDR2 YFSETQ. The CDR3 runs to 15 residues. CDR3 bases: TGCGCCAGCAGCTCTAGGCGGTCGGGGTCCACTGAAGCTTTCTTT. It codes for CASSSRRSGSTEAFF.

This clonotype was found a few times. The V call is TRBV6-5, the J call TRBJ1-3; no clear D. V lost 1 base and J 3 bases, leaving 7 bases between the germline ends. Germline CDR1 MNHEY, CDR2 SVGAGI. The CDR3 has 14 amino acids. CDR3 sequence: CASSYLASGNTIYF. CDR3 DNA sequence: TGTGCCAGCAGTTACTTGGCAAGTGGAAACACCATATATTTT.

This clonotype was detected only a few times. Here the CDR3 reads CASSLVGGSGNEQYF. CDR3 nucleotide sequence: TGCGCCAGCAGCTTGGTGGGAGGGTCGGGGAACGAGCAGTACTTC. The chain is built from TRBV5-1 and TRBJ2-7; TRBD2 matches 7 bases. J was trimmed by 5 bases and V by 0 bases; bases with no gene match: 8. Germline V gene data show CDR1 as SGHRS and CDR2 as YFSETQ. The CDR3 loop spans 15 amino acids.

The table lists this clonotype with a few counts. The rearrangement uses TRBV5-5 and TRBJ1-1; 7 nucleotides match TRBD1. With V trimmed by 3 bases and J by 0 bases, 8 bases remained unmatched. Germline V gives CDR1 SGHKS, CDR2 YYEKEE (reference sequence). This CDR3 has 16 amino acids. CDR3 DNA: TGTGCCAGCAGCTATACAGGGGTCGGCATGAACACTGAAGCTTTCTTT. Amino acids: CASSYTGVGMNTEAFF.

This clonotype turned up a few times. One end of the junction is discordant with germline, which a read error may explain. CDR3 nucleotides: TGTGCCAGCAGCCAGGGACTAGCGGGGGGGCCTGTAAATGAGCTGTTCTTC. Its protein product is CASSQGLAGGPVNELFF. The chain is built from TRBV3-1 and TRBJ2-1; the match to TRBD2 covers 16 bases. CDR3 size: 17 residues. The germline CDR1 and CDR2 sequences are LGHDT and YNNKEL (reference sequence).

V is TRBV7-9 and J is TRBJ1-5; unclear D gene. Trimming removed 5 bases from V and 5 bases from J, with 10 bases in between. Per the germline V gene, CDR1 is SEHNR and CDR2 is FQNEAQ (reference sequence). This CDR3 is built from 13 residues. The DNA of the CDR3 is TGTGCCAGCAGCACCGACGGGTATCAGCCCCAGCATTTT. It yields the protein CASSTDGYQPQHF. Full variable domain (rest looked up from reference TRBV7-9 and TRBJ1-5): DTGVSQNPRHKITKRGQNVTFRCDPISEHNRLYWYRQTLGQGPEFLTYFQNEAQLEKSRLLSDRFSAERPKGSFSTLEIQRTEQGDSAMYLCASSTDGYQPQHFGDGTRLSIL.

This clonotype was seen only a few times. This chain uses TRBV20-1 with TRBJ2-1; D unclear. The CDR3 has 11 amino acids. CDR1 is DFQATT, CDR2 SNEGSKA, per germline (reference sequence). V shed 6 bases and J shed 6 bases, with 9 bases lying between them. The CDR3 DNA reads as TGCAGTGCAAAAATTACCAATGAGCAGTTCTTC. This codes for CSAKITNEQFF.

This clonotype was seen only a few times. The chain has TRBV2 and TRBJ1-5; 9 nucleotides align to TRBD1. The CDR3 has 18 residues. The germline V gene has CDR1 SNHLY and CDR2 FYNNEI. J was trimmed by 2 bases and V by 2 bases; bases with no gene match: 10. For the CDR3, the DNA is TGTGCCAGCAGTGAACGGGACAGGGCAAACGGTGGCAATCAGCCCCAGCATTTT. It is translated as CASSERDRANGGNQPQHF. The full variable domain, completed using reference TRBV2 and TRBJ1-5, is EPEVTQTPSHQVTQMGQEVILRCVPISNHLYFYWYRQILGQKVEFLVSFYNNEISEKSEIFDDQFSVERPDGSNFTLKIRSTKLEDSAMYFCASSERDRANGGNQPQHFGDGTRLSIL.

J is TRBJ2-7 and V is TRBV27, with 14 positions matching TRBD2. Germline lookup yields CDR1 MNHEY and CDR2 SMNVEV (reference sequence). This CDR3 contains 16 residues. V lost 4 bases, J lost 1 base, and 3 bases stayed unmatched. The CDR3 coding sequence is TGTGCCAGCAGTTCACGGACTAGCGGGAGGTCCTACGAGCAGTACGTC. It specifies CASSSRTSGRSYEQYV.

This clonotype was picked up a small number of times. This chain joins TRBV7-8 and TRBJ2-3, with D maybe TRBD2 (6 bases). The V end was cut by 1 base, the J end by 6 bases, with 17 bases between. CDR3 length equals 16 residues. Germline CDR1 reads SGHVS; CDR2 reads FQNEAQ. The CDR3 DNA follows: TGTGCCAGCAGCTTAGGAGTGGCGGGGCCCATCGATACGCAGTATTTT. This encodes CASSLGVAGPIDTQYF.

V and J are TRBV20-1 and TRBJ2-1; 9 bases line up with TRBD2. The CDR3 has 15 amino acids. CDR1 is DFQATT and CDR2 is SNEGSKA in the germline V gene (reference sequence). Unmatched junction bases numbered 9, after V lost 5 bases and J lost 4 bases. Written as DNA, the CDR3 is TGCAGTGCTCGGACCGGGACTAGCAGATACAATGAGCAGTTCTTC. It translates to CSARTGTSRYNEQFF.

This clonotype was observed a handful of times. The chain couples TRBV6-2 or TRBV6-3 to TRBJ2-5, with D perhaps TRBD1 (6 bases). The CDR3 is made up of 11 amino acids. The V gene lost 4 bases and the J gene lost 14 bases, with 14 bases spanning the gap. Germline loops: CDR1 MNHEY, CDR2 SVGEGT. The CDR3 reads CASSSGTLLYF. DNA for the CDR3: TGTGCCAGCAGTTCCGGGACACTCCTCTACTTC.

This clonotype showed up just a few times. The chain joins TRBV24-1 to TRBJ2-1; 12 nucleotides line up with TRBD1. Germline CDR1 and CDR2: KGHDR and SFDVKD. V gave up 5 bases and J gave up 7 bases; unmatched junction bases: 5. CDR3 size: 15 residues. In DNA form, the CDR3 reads TGTGCCACCAGTGGGGGGGACAGGGGGCAAAATGAGCAGTTCTTC. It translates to CATSGGDRGQNEQFF.

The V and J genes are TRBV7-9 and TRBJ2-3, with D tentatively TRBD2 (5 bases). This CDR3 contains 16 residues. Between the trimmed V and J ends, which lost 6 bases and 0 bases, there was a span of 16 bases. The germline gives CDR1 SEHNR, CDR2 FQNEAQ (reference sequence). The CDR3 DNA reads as TGTGCCAGCAGTTACTGGAGGATCAATAGCACAGATACGCAGTATTTT. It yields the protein CASSYWRINSTDTQYF.

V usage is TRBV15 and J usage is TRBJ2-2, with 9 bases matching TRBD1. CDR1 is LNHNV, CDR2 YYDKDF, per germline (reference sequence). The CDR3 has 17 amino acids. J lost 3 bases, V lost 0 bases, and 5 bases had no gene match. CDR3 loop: CATSRDGGQGYTGELFF. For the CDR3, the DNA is TGTGCCACCAGCAGAGATGGGGGACAGGGCTACACCGGGGAGCTGTTTTTT.

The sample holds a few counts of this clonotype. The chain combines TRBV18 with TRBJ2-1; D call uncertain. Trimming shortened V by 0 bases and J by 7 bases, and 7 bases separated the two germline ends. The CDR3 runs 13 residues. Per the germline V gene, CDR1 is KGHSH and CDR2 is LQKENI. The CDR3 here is CASSPPYENEQFF. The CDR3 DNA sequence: TGTGCCAGCTCACCACCGTATGAGAATGAGCAGTTCTTC.

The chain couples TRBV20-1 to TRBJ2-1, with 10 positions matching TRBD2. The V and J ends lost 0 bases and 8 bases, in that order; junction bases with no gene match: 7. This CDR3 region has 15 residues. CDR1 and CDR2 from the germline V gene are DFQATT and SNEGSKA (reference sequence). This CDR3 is CSARDPTLAGYEQFF. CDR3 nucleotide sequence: TGCAGTGCTAGAGATCCCACACTAGCGGGGTATGAGCAGTTCTTC.

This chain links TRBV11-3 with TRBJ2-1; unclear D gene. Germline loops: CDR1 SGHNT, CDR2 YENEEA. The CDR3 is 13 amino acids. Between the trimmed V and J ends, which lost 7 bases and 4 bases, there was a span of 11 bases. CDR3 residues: CASTTRNYNEQFF. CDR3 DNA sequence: TGTGCCAGCACCACAAGGAATTACAATGAGCAGTTCTTC.

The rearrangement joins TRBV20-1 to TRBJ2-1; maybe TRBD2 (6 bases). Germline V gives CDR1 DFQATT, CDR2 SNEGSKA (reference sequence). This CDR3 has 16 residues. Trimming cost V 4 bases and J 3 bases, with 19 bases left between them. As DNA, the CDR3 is TGCAGTGCTAACCCCCTTTGGGGGGAGTACTACAATGAGCAGTTCTTC. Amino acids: CSANPLWGEYYNEQFF.

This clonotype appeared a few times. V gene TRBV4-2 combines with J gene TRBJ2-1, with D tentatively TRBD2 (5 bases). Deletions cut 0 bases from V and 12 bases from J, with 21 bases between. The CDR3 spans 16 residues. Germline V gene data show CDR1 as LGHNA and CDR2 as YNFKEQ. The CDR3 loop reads CASSQDRGLMVGSQFF. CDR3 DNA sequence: TGTGCCAGCAGCCAAGATAGAGGGTTGATGGTAGGGTCGCAGTTCTTC.

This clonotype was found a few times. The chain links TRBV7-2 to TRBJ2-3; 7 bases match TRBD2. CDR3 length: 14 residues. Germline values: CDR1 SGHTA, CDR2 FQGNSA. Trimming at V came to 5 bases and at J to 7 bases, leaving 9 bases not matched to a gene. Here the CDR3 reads CASSALAALNTQYF. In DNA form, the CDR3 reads TGTGCCAGCAGCGCCCTAGCGGCCCTTAATACGCAGTATTTT.

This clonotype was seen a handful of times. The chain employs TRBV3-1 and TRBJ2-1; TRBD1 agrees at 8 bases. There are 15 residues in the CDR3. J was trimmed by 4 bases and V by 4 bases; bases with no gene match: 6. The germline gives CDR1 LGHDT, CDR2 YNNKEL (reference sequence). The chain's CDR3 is CASSPRDRLYNEQFF. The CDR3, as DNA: TGTGCCAGCAGCCCCCGGGACAGGCTATACAATGAGCAGTTCTTC.